Sequencing of this T cell receptor beta chain was carried out in a study of T cells in Graves' hyperthyroidism and ophthalmopathy. The study, taken as a whole, reports: Ophthalmopathy was distinguished from stable hyperthyroidism by 13 V-J signatures. Most expanded thyroid clonotypes above 0.001 recurred in blood.

It was considered stable Graves' hyperthyroidism when ophthalmopathy did not progress within 18 months. Amplified regions were TCR beta CDR3 sequences from RNA transcripts. HTBI primers drove first-round RT-PCR of the TCR CDR3. TCRdb redid the calling of the multiplex PCR reads with MiXCR, one entry per CDR3 protein. The sample yields about 760,000 distinct CDR3 sequences, 35% seen once. In regard to this clonotype: Antigen unknown.

CDR3 length: 14 residues. Deletions cut 3 bases from V and 6 bases from J, with 12 bases between. The germline V gene has CDR1 SEHNR and CDR2 FQNEAQ (reference sequence). This chain links TRBV7-9 with TRBJ2-1; D assignment may be TRBD1 or TRBD2 (5 bases each). This clonotype originated in a woman between 35 and 50 years old with Graves' hyperthyroidism. Sequences were obtained from blood. In DNA, the CDR3 is TGTGCCAGCAGCTTGGGGGAAGGGTTCAATGAGCAGTTCTTC. Residues: CASSLGEGFNEQFF.